This T cell receptor (beta chain) was recovered during a study of Graves' ophthalmopathy and Graves' hyperthyroidism. Turning to the study itself: There was a collection of peripheral blood at initial diagnosis, before any treatment.

The CDR3 consists of 15 residues. Trimming removed 3 bases at V and 2 bases at J, with 13 bases between. The V gene's germline CDR1 is DFQATT and CDR2 SNEGSKA (reference sequence). The sample holds many counts of this clonotype. The antigen is undetermined. Scientists amplified the TCR beta CDR3 regions from RNA transcripts. HTBI primers were employed in first-round RT-PCR, then a second-round multiplex PCR followed. TCRdb fed the multiplex PCR reads into MiXCR, producing one record per CDR3 protein. The sample includes about 390,000 distinct CDR3 sequences, about 18% of them seen just once. General study results and limits: Blood also harbored most expanded thyroid clonotypes above 0.001 frequency. Researchers report that a 13-signature model separated ophthalmopathy from stable hyperthyroidism, posting about 88% sensitivity and about 78% specificity.

The chain carries TRBV20-1 and TRBJ2-2; possible D gene TRBD1, 6 bases. The origin of this receptor is an adult woman with stable Graves' hyperthyroidism. Sequenced: peripheral blood. CDR3 loop: CSASAGTINTGELFF. The CDR3 region has the DNA TGCAGTGCTAGTGCCGGGACAATCAACACCGGGGAGCTGTTTTTT.